These T cell receptor beta chains were read from a single sample in a study of human T cells and chemical hapten exposure. From the RACE reads, TCRdb called clonotypes with MiXCR, one entry per CDR3 protein. The sample contains about 98,000 distinct CDR3 sequences, 11% of which appear only once. The source material was whole blood, sampled in connection with sensitization to the hapten diphenylcyclopropenone (DPC). Receptors originate from a woman between 55 and 75 years old with alopecia areata. Some clones in this sample may be carry-over from other donors' samples. Both conserved end residues are part of each CDR3. A D gene is named only where the DNA matches it firmly. Size tells how often a clone was seen (once, few, many) or the class of an expanded clone, and some rows leave it out.

clone size	D gene	V gene	J gene	CDR3 protein	CDR3 DNA
.	TRBD2	TRBV5-1	TRBJ2-3	CASSPSSGLAKDTQYF	TGCGCCAGCAGCCCGAGTTCGGGACTAGCGAAAGATACGCAGTATTTT
many	.	TRBV12-3/TRBV12-4	TRBJ2-5	CASRDTGRSQETQYF	TGTGCCAGCAGAGATACTGGAAGGTCCCAAGAGACCCAGTACTTC
many	TRBD2	TRBV12-3/TRBV12-4	TRBJ2-7	CASRPQAGGYQHEQYF	TGTGCCAGCAGGCCCCAAGCGGGGGGTTACCAACACGAGCAGTACTTC
.	.	TRBV7-9	TRBJ1-1	CASSLAGQYLNTEAFF	TGTGCCAGCAGCTTAGCGGGGCAATACCTGAACACTGAAGCTTTCTTT
few	.	TRBV5-1	TRBJ1-4	CASRPFDGEKLFF	TGCGCCAGCAGACCCTTTGACGGTGAAAAACTGTTTTTT
.	.	TRBV20-1	TRBJ1-6	CSAPTNSPLHF	TGCAGTGCTCCCACGAATTCACCCCTCCACTTT
.	.	TRBV11-2	TRBJ1-1	CASSPRMDPVNTEAFF	TGTGCCAGCAGCCCGCGGATGGATCCGGTGAACACTGAAGCTTTCTTT
many	TRBD1	TRBV3-1	TRBJ1-2	CASSQGGTGIFGYTF	TGTGCCAGCAGCCAAGGCGGGACAGGGATTTTTGGCTACACCTTC
once	TRBD1	TRBV11-2	TRBJ1-1	CASSLESGGGRAFF	TGTGCCAGCAGCTTAGAGTCAGGGGGCGGTCGAGCTTTCTTT
many	.	TRBV5-4	TRBJ2-2	CASSGVGGPNTGELFF	TGTGCCAGCAGCGGCGTGGGGGGCCCGAACACCGGGGAGCTGTTTTTT
few	TRBD2	TRBV12-3/TRBV12-4	TRBJ2-1	CASSLRLAGSSYNEQFF	TGTGCCAGCAGTTTACGGCTAGCGGGGAGCTCCTACAATGAGCAGTTCTTC
.	.	TRBV5-1	TRBJ1-4	CASGTGGANEKLFF	TGCGCCAGCGGGACCGGGGGAGCTAATGAAAAACTGTTTTTT
few	.	TRBV7-9	TRBJ2-1	CASSDGVRGEQFF	TGTGCCAGCAGCGACGGGGTTAGGGGTGAGCAGTTCTTC
many	.	TRBV7-9	TRBJ1-4	CASSQMANEKLFF	TGTGCCAGCAGCCAAATGGCTAATGAAAAACTGTTTTTT
.	TRBD1	TRBV7-2	TRBJ2-5	CASTQDRQETQYF	TGTGCCAGTACCCAGGACAGGCAAGAGACCCAGTACTTC
many	.	TRBV3-1	TRBJ1-1	CASSQVATMTEAFF	TGTGCCAGCAGCCAAGTGGCTACCATGACTGAAGCTTTCTTT
few	.	TRBV5-1	TRBJ2-7	CASSLEGGPYEQYF	TGCGCCAGCAGCTTGGAGGGGGGGCCCTACGAGCAGTACTTC
many	TRBD1	TRBV2	TRBJ2-1	CASIKDRVYNEQFF	TGTGCCAGCATCAAAGACAGGGTATACAATGAGCAGTTCTTC
few	TRBD1	TRBV29-1	TRBJ2-5	CSSKGAGETQYF	TGCAGCTCCAAGGGGGCGGGAGAGACCCAGTACTTC
few	TRBD1	TRBV4-2	TRBJ1-2	CASSKDRGQGGYTF	TGTGCCAGCAGCAAGGACAGGGGGCAAGGAGGCTACACCTTC
many	TRBD1	TRBV20-1	TRBJ1-1	CSARPPGQMNTEAFF	TGCAGTGCTAGACCCCCGGGACAGATGAACACTGAAGCTTTCTTT